This TCR beta chain was obtained from a study of blood T cell repertoires in COVID-19. Original data processing: Estimated nucleated cell counts came from reference gene primer amplification. Data came from immunoSEQ multiplex PCR; TCRdb stores just in-frame clones and leaves some out. The DNA was the basis for D and trimming; V, J and clone size are from that table. The sample yields fewer than 300,000 clones, 70% to 90% seen once. Those who participated ranged in age from about 18 to 89 years and resided in under 25 US areas. All recovered Cohort 3 donors got two negative PCRs, got clearance, or saw symptom resolution. The count of this clone is one. CDR1 is MDHEN and CDR2 is SYDVKM in the germline V gene. The CDR3 has 13 amino acids. V was clipped by 11 bases and J by 2 bases, with 16 bases between them.

Sequenced: PBMCs or T cells enriched from blood (not recorded which). This clonotype was obtained from a woman aged 25-40 years who had recovered from COVID-19. The chain carries TRBV28 and TRBJ2-7; the D gene is possibly TRBD1 (5 bases). CDR3 in amino acids: CASGHYQTYEQYF. The CDR3 DNA reads as TGTGCCTCCGGACACTACCAGACCTACGAGCAGTACTTC.